The clone carrying this T cell receptor (beta chain) has only one observation. What it recognizes is unknown. The CDR3 has 12 amino acids. The germline CDR1 and CDR2 sequences are SQVTM and ANQGSEA. Trimming took off 1 base at V and 1 base at J, with 4 bases between the two ends. Profiling of TCR beta VDJ combinations and CDR3 sequences used genomic DNA as template. TCRdb redid the calling of the reads with MiXCR, one entry per CDR3 protein. The sample holds 50,000 to 70,000 distinct CDR3 sequences, around 50% seen once. This sample was included in a study of CD8+CD57+ T cells in acquired aplastic anemia. Study details: Isolated CD4+ and CD8+ cells, once sorted, yielded DNA averaging roughly 3 ug. General study results and limits: Patients had roughly 29 CD8+ CDR3 sequences in common with controls (the shared set).

Sequenced sample: sorted CD4+, CD8+, or CD8+CD57+ T cells (not recorded which) from PBMCs. This clonotype originated in a human donor in good health, serving as a control. The chain is built from TRBV29-1 and TRBJ1-1; D is undetermined. The CDR3 DNA follows: TGCAGCGTTGAAGGGAGGAACACTGAAGCTTTCTTT. Protein: CSVEGRNTEAFF.